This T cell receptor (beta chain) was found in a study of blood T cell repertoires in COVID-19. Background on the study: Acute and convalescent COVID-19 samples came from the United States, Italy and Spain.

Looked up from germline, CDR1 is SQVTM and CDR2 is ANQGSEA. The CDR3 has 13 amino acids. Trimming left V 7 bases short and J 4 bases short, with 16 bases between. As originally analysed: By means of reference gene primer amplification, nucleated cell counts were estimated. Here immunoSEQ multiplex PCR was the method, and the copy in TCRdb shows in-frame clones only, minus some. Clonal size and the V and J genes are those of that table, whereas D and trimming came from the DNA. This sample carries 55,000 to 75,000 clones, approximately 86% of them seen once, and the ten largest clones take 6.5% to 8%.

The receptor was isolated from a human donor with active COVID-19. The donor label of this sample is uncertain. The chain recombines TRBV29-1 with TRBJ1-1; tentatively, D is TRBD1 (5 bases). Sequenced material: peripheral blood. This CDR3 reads CSARRGEGTEAFF. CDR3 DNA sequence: TGCAGCGCCCGACGGGGGGAAGGCACTGAAGCTTTCTTT.